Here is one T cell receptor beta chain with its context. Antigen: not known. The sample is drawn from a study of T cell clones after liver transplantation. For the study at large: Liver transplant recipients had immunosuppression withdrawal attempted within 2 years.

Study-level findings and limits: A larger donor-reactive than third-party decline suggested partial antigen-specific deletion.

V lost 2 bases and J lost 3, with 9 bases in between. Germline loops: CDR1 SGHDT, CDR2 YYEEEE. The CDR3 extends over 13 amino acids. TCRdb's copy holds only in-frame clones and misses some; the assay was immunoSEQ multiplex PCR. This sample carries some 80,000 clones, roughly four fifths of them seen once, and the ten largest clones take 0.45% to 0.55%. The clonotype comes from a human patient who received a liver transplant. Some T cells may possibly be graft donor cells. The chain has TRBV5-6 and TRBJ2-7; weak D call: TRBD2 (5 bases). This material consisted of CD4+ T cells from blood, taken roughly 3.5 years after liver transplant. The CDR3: CASSFWGDYEQYF. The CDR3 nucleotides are TGTGCCAGCAGCTTCTGGGGAGACTACGAGCAGTACTTC. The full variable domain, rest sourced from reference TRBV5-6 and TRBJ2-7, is DAGVTQSPTHLIKTRGQQVTLRCSPKSGHDTVSWYQQALGQGPQFIFQYYEEEERQRGNFPDRFSGHQFPNYSSELNVNALLLGDSALYLCASSFWGDYEQYFGPGTRLTVT.